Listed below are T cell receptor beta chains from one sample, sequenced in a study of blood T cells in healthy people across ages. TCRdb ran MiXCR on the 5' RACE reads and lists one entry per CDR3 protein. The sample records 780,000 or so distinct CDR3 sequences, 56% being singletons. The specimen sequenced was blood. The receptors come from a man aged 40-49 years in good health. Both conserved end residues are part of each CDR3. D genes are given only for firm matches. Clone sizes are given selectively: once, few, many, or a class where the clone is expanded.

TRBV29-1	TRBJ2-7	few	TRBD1	CSVEGQGSGQYF	TGCAGCGTTGAGGGACAGGGTAGCGGGCAGTACTTC
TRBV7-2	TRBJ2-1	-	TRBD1	CASSPRQGSYNEQFF	TGTGCCAGCAGCCCCAGACAGGGATCCTACAATGAGCAGTTCTTC
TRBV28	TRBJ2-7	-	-	CASSPPAHYEQYF	TGTGCCAGCAGCCCCCCGGCCCACTACGAGCAGTACTTC
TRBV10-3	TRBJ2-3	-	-	CAIQLEGAITDTQYF	TGTGCCATCCAGTTAGAGGGCGCGATCACAGATACGCAGTATTTT
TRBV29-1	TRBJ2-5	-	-	CSIWAGETQYF	TGCAGCATATGGGCTGGAGAGACCCAGTACTTC
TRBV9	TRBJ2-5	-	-	CASSVPGRETQYF	TGTGCCAGCAGCGTACCAGGGAGGGAGACCCAGTACTTC
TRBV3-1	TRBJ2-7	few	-	CASRPRASSHEQYF	TGTGCCAGCAGACCTCGGGCTAGCAGCCACGAGCAGTACTTC
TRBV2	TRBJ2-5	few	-	CAGQGPRGTQYF	TGTGCCGGCCAGGGGCCGAGAGGGACCCAGTACTTC
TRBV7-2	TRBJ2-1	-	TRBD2	CASSFRSPTSGGTNEQFF	TGTGCCAGCAGCTTCCGATCCCCGACTAGCGGGGGCACCAATGAGCAGTTCTTC
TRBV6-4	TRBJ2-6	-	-	CASSDSAGAVSGANVLTF	TGTGCCAGCAGTGACTCAGCAGGGGCTGTCTCTGGGGCCAACGTCCTGACTTTC
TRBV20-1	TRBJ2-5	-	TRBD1	CSARGNRGRFNEQYF	TGCAGTGCTAGGGGCAACAGGGGGCGGTTCAATGAGCAGTATTTC
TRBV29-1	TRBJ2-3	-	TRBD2	CSVDVGGSTDTQYF	TGCAGCGTTGATGTGGGAGGGAGCACAGATACGCAGTATTTT
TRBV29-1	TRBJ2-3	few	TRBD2	CSEAQGLGGRPTDTQYF	TGCAGCGAGGCACAGGGACTAGGTGGGAGGCCCACAGATACGCAGTATTTT
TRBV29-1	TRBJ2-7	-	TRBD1	CSVGLLTGLREQYF	TGCAGCGTTGGGCTGCTGACAGGGTTGCGGGAGCAGTACTTC
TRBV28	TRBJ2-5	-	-	CASSWAIGETQYF	TGTGCCAGCAGCTGGGCCATTGGGGAGACCCAGTACTTC
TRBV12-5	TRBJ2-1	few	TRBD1	CASGRGDRHSDEQFF	TGTGCTAGTGGTCGTGGGGACAGGCATAGCGATGAGCAGTTCTTC
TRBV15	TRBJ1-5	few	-	CATSRDLGAGVLSNQPQHF	TGTGCCACCAGCAGAGATCTTGGAGCAGGGGTTTTGAGCAATCAGCCCCAGCATTTT
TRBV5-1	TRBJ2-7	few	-	CASSLEEGEQYF	TGCGCCAGCAGCCTGGAAGAGGGCGAGCAGTACTTC
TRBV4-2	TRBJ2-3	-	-	CASSQEVTPPGRDTQYF	TGTGCCAGCAGCCAAGAGGTGACCCCCCCCGGTCGAGATACGCAGTATTTT
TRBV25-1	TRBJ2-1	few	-	CASSRLINEQFF	TGTGCCAGCAGTCGACTTATCAATGAGCAGTTCTTC
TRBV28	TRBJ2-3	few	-	CASSLFGHGDTQYF	TGTGCCAGCAGTTTATTTGGCCACGGAGATACGCAGTATTTT
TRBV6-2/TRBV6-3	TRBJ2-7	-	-	CASSYFDWDVAYF	TGTGCCAGCAGTTACTTCGATTGGGACGTGGCGTACTTC
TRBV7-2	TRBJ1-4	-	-	CASRLSPATNEKLFF	TGTGCCAGCCGCTTAAGCCCGGCAACTAATGAAAAACTGTTTTTT
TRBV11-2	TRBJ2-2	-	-	CASSPRAGDNTGELFF	TGTGCCAGCAGCCCTAGGGCCGGGGATAACACCGGGGAGCTGTTTTTT